The clone carrying this TCR beta chain was detected many times. Graves' hyperthyroidism was deemed stable absent ophthalmopathy progression within 18 months. This record comes from a study of T cells in Graves' hyperthyroidism and ophthalmopathy. Trimming at V came to 6 bases and at J to 8 bases, leaving 13 bases not matched to a gene. The CDR3 totals 16 residues. Germline V gives CDR1 MNHNS, CDR2 SASEGT. Amplification of TCR beta CDR3 regions was performed using RNA transcripts as template. HTBI primers drove first-round RT-PCR of the TCR CDR3. Each CDR3 protein is one row after TCRdb ran MiXCR on the multiplex PCR reads. Counted here are about 480,000 distinct CDR3 sequences, approximately 15% occurring once; the ten biggest clones make up around a sixth.

The source of this sequence is a woman under 30 with Graves' hyperthyroidism. The chain uses TRBV6-1 and TRBJ1-6; 7 nucleotides match TRBD1. The sample consisted of blood. The CDR3 region has the DNA TGTGCCAGCAGCTATTACAGGGGTACTGAGGATTCACCCCTCCACTTT. Its translation is CASSYYRGTEDSPLHF.